The 24 T cell receptor beta chains below all came from one sample that was sequenced in a study of blood T cell repertoires in COVID-19. Some clones are missing from TCRdb's copy, which holds only in-frame ones; the method was immunoSEQ multiplex PCR. This table has approximately 120,000 clones, around 85% appearing once. Source material: peripheral blood. Source of these receptors: a human donor in a cohort sampled during active COVID-19.

V gene TRBV7-5 combines with J gene TRBJ2-6; the table's D call TRBD1 went unverified against the DNA. TRBV7-5 is labeled a pseudogene. This CDR3 has 17 amino acids. The CDR3 region has the DNA TGTGCCAGAAGCCCTAGAAACAGGGGGACTGGGGCCAACGTCCTGACTTTC. Translated, it gives CARSPRNRGTGANVLTF.

This chain links TRBV4-3 with TRBJ1-1; the match to TRBD1 covers 9 bases. The trim removed 2 bases at V and 1 base at J, leaving 11 bases unmatched. CDR1 is LGHNA and CDR2 is YSLEER in the germline V gene. The CDR3 has 18 residues. The CDR3 here is CASSQTGGAPAGNTEAFF. In nucleotides, the CDR3 is TGCGCCAGCAGCCAAACAGGGGGCGCGCCTGCCGGGAACACTGAAGCTTTCTTT.

This chain joins TRBV6-1 and TRBJ2-1, with a possible D match to TRBD1 (7 bases). Trimming pared 2 bases from V and 3 bases from J, leaving 17 bases between. There are 17 residues in the CDR3. CDR1 is MNHNS and CDR2 is SASEGT in the germline V gene. CDR3 loop: CASSERRGRALYNEQFF. DNA of the CDR3: TGTGCCAGCAGTGAAAGGAGGGGGCGGGCCCTCTACAATGAGCAGTTCTTC.

This rearrangement joins TRBV7-2 to TRBJ1-4; 7 bases match TRBD1. J gave up 7 bases and V 0 bases, and 8 bases lay outside the gene matches. Germline CDR1 and CDR2: SGHTA and FQGNSA. This CDR3 contains 16 residues. The CDR3 sequence is CASSLAGGQWVEKLFF. The DNA for the CDR3 is TGTGCCAGCAGCTTAGCAGGGGGCCAGTGGGTTGAAAAACTGTTTTTT.

The rearrangement joins TRBV3-1 (or the pseudogene TRBV3-2) to TRBJ1-6; weak D call: TRBD1 (5 bases). V lost 4 bases to trimming and J lost 7 bases, with 8 bases between them. CDR1 and CDR2 from the germline V gene are LGHDT and YNNKEL (reference sequence). The CDR3 extends over 13 amino acids. CDR3 protein: CASSRRQNSPLHF. The CDR3 DNA reads TGTGCCAGCAGCCGCCGACAGAATTCACCCCTCCACTTT.

The rearrangement links TRBV2 to TRBJ2-3, with 8 bases lining up with TRBD2. CDR1 and CDR2 (germline): SNHLY, FYNNEI. Trimming removed 6 bases from V and 1 base from J; junction bases left unmatched: 6. The CDR3 is 15 residues long. As DNA, the CDR3 is TGTGCCAGCAGAGGCACTAGCGGCCGCACAGATACGCAGTATTTT. Translation gives CASRGTSGRTDTQYF.

The chain couples TRBV5-1 to TRBJ2-7; 10 bases map to TRBD2. With 0 bases clipped from V and 3 bases from J, the junction kept 6 bases outside the gene matches. Germline loops: CDR1 SGHRS, CDR2 YFSETQ. This CDR3 has 16 amino acids. The CDR3 loop reads CASSLGSGRPYYEQYV. The CDR3 DNA is TGCGCCAGCAGCTTGGGTAGCGGGAGGCCCTACTACGAGCAGTACGTC.

This rearrangement joins TRBV11-2 to TRBJ2-2, with D possibly matching TRBD1 (6 bases). V was pared by 3 bases and J by 2 bases, with 10 bases between. Per germline, CDR1 SGHAT and CDR2 FQNNGV. CDR3 length equals 15 residues. The DNA of the CDR3 is TGTGCCAGCAGCTTTATAGGGGGTAACACCGGGGAGCTGTTTTTT. Encoded protein: CASSFIGGNTGELFF. Drawing the rest from reference TRBV11-2 and TRBJ2-2, the complete variable domain is EAGVAQSPRYKIIEKRQSVAFWCNPISGHATLYWYQQILGQGPKLLIQFQNNGVVDDSQLPKDRFSAERLKGVDSTLKIQPAKLEDSAVYLCASSFIGGNTGELFFGEGSRLTVL.

The chain recombines TRBV6-2 or TRBV6-3 with TRBJ2-7, with D maybe TRBD1 (6 bases). Germline V CDR1 and CDR2: MNHEY, SVGEGT. The V gene lost 6 bases and the J gene lost 9 bases, with 15 bases spanning the gap. CDR3 length: 12 amino acids. CDR3 in amino acids: CASSQDRTAQYV. The CDR3 region has the DNA TGTGCCAGCAGCCAGGACAGAACGGCGCAGTACGTC.

CDR3 in amino acids: CASSPQTGRQFF. CDR3 in DNA: TGTGCCAGCAGCCCACAGACAGGGAGGCAGTTCTTC. The chain links TRBV11-3 to TRBJ2-1; 7 positions match TRBD1. This CDR3 comprises 12 residues. Germline CDR1 SGHNT, CDR2 YENEEA. Trimming took 5 bases from V and 12 from J; bases not matched to a gene: 7.

The chain uses TRBV6-4 and TRBJ2-1; 8 bases align to TRBD2. Germline trimming cut 3 bases from V and 7 bases from J; bases unmatched to any gene: 8. The CDR3 loop spans 15 amino acids. CDR1 MRHNA and CDR2 SNTAGT come from the germline V gene. The CDR3 DNA sequence: TGTGCCAGCAGTGATGAGAGCGGGAGATCTAATGAGCAGTTCTTC. It translates to CASSDESGRSNEQFF.

The chain employs TRBV6-4 and TRBJ1-1; 7 nucleotides line up with TRBD1. The CDR3 has 13 residues. Trimming removed 6 bases from V and 4 bases from J; junction bases left unmatched: 5. CDR1 is MRHNA, CDR2 SNTAGT, per germline. The CDR3 loop is CASSQGVGTEAFF. The CDR3 DNA reads TGTGCCAGCAGCCAGGGGGTTGGCACTGAAGCTTTCTTT.

V usage is TRBV16 and J usage is TRBJ1-3; 8 bases align to TRBD1. Unmatched junction bases numbered 4, after V lost 5 bases and J lost 7 bases. CDR3 length: 13 amino acids. Looked up from germline, CDR1 is KGHSY and CDR2 is FQNENV. The chain's CDR3 is CASSTRQGNTIYF. DNA of the CDR3: TGTGCCAGCAGCACGCGACAGGGGAACACCATATATTTT.

The chain couples TRBV30 to TRBJ2-7, with D possibly TRBD1 on 6 matching bases. In germline, CDR1 is GTSNPN, CDR2 SVGIG (reference sequence). V lost 2 bases and J 0 bases, leaving 17 bases between the germline ends. The CDR3 extends over 16 amino acids. The CDR3 DNA reads TGTGCCTGGAGTTCTCCGTACCGGGACACCTCCTACGAGCAGTACTTC. Its translation is CAWSSPYRDTSYEQYF.

This sequence joins TRBV27 and TRBJ1-1; D gene ambiguous. The CDR3 spans 17 residues. V lost 1 base to trimming and J lost 0 bases, with 15 bases between them. Germline values: CDR1 MNHEY, CDR2 SMNVEV (reference sequence). The chain's CDR3 is CASSLYPPPGLNTEAFF. The CDR3, as DNA: TGTGCCAGCAGTTTATACCCCCCCCCAGGCCTGAACACTGAAGCTTTCTTT.

There are many counts of this clone. One end of the junction fails to match germline, which may point to a read error. V is TRBV6-1 and J is TRBJ1-3, with 8 bases aligning to TRBD1. The CDR3 is made up of 16 amino acids. Germline CDR1 reads MNHNS; CDR2 reads SASEGT. Here the CDR3 reads CASREVTGGVGNTIYF. CDR3 DNA sequence: TGTGCCAGCAGAGAAGTTACAGGGGGAGTGGGAAACACCATATATTTT.

Only a few counts were recorded for this clone. The V gene is TRBV5-5, the J gene TRBJ1-3; 9 bases are shared with TRBD1. In germline, CDR1 is SGHKS, CDR2 YYEKEE (reference sequence). This CDR3 region has 17 residues. V trimming: 0 bases; J trimming: 4 bases; junction bases outside the gene matches: 8. The CDR3 spells CASSLVGTGTGGNTIYF. As DNA, the CDR3 is TGTGCCAGCAGCTTGGTCGGGACAGGGACAGGAGGAAACACCATATATTTT.

A few counts support this clone. This chain links TRBV19 with TRBJ1-2; perhaps TRBD1 as D (5 bases). CDR1 and CDR2 from the germline V gene are LNHDA and SQIVND (reference sequence). This CDR3 is built from 12 residues. The V and J ends lost 1 base and 8 bases respectively, with 8 bases between them. CDR3 nucleotides: TGTGCCAGTAGTATAGTAGGGGCAGGCTACACCTTC. Its protein product is CASSIVGAGYTF.

This clone was recorded once. This sequence joins TRBV9 and TRBJ2-7; D uncertain. In germline, CDR1 is SGDLS, CDR2 YYNGEE. The CDR3 covers 13 residues. V was cut by 0 bases and J by 3 bases, with 7 bases left in between. The CDR3 is CASSVDPGYEQYF. For the CDR3, the DNA is TGTGCCAGCAGCGTAGACCCCGGCTACGAGCAGTACTTC. The full variable domain, its missing parts supplied by reference TRBV9 and TRBJ2-7, is DSGVTQTPKHLITATGQRVTLRCSPRSGDLSVYWYQQSLDQGLQFLIQYYNGEERAKGNILERFSAQQFPDLHSELNLSSLELGDSALYFCASSVDPGYEQYFGPGTRLTVT.

The chain has TRBV30 and TRBJ2-3; D might be TRBD1 (5 bases). The CDR3 is made up of 20 amino acids. V was clipped by 0 bases and J by 3 bases, with 28 bases between them. Germline V CDR1 and CDR2: GTSNPN, SVGIG (reference sequence). The CDR3 spells CAWSVGPIPIKALRTDTQYF. CDR3 bases: TGTGCCTGGAGTGTGGGGCCAATACCCATTAAAGCTCTGAGAACAGATACGCAGTATTTT.

This chain joins TRBV6-6 and TRBJ2-7; 13 nucleotides match TRBD2. Germline assignment: CDR1 MNHNY and CDR2 SVGAGI (reference sequence). This CDR3 region has 14 residues. In DNA form, the CDR3 reads TGTGCCAGCAGTGACTCGGGACTAGCGGGGGAGCAGTACGTC. Protein: CASSDSGLAGEQYV.

The chain is built from TRBV9 and TRBJ1-5; D is perhaps TRBD1 (6 bases). CDR3 size: 14 residues. Germline-derived CDR1 and CDR2 are SGDLS and YYNGEE. Trimming took 3 bases from V and 4 from J, leaving 11 bases between them. The CDR3: CASSAGQPNQPQHF. CDR3 nucleotide sequence: TGTGCCAGCAGCGCCGGACAGCCGAATCAGCCCCAGCATTTT.

This clone was counted a single time. The J gene is TRBJ2-1, the V gene TRBV2; D remains unclear. This CDR3 region has 12 residues. Trimming removed 4 bases from V and 5 bases from J, with 6 bases in between. Germline CDR1 is SNHLY and CDR2 is FYNNEI. CDR3 DNA sequence: TGTGCCAGCAGTGGAGGTAACAATGAGCAGTTCTTC. It yields the protein CASSGGNNEQFF.

The chain combines TRBV10-1 with TRBJ1-4; D perhaps matches TRBD1 (5 bases). The length of the CDR3 is 16 residues. CDR1 and CDR2 from the germline V gene are WNHNN and SYGVQD (reference sequence). In DNA form, the CDR3 reads TGCGGCAACCACCCTATGGGAGGGGACTCACGTGAAAAACTGTTTTTT. Its translation: CGNHPMGGDSREKLFF.